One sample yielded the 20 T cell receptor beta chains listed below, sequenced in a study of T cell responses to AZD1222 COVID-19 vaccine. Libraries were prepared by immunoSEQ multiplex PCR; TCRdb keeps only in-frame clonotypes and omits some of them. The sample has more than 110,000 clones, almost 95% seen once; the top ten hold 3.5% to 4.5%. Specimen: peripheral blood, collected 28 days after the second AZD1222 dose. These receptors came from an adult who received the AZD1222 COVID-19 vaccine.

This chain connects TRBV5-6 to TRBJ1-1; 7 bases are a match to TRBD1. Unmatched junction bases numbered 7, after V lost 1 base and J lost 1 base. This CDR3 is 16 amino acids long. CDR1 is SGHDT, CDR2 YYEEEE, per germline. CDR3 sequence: CASSLRQGGWNTEAFF. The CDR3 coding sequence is TGTGCCAGCAGCTTGCGGCAGGGGGGTTGGAACACTGAAGCTTTCTTT.

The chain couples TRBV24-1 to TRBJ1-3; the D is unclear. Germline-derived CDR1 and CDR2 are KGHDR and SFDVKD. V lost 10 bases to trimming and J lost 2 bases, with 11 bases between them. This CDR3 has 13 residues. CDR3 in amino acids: CATGPSTGNTIYF. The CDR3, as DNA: TGTGCCACTGGACCGTCGACTGGAAACACCATATATTTT.

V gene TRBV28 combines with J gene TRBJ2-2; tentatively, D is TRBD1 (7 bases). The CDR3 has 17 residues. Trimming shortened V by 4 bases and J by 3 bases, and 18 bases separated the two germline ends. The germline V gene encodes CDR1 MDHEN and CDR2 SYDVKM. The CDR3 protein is CASSSLAEGAHTGELFF. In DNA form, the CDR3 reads TGTGCCAGCAGTTCCCTGGCGGAGGGGGCGCACACCGGGGAGCTGTTTTTT.

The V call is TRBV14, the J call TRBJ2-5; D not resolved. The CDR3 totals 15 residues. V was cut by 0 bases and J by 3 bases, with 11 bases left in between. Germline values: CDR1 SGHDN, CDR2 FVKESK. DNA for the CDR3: TGTGCCAGCAGCCAAGATTTCAACAGAAAAGAGACCCAGTACTTC. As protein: CASSQDFNRKETQYF.

The CDR3 protein is CASSFNSQGAYTEAFF. The CDR3 nucleotides read TGTGCCAGCAGTTTTAACTCACAGGGGGCGTACACTGAAGCTTTCTTT. The chain combines TRBV6-2 or TRBV6-3 with TRBJ1-1; the match to TRBD1 covers 9 bases. The length of the CDR3 is 16 residues. J lost 3 bases, V lost 4 bases, and 9 bases had no gene match. Germline assignment: CDR1 MNHEY and CDR2 SVGEGT.

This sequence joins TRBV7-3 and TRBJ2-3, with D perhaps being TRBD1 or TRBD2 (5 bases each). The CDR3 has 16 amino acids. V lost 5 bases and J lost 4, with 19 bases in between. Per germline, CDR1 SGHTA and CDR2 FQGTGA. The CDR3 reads CASSIGLGWGPDTQYF. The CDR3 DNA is TGTGCCAGCAGCATAGGACTGGGGTGGGGCCCAGATACGCAGTATTTT.

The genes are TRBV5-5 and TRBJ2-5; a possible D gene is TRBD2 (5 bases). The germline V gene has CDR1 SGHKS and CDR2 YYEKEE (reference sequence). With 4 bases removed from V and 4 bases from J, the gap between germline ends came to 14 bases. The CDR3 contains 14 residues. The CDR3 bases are TGTGCCAGCAGCCTCGTGTCGGGAACAGAGACCCAGTACTTC. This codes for CASSLVSGTETQYF. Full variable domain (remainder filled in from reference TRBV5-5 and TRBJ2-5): DAGVTQSPTHLIKTRGQQVTLRCSPISGHKSVSWYQQVLGQGPQFIFQYYEKEERGRGNFPDRFSARQFPNYSSELNVNALLLGDSALYLCASSLVSGTETQYFGPGTRLLVL.

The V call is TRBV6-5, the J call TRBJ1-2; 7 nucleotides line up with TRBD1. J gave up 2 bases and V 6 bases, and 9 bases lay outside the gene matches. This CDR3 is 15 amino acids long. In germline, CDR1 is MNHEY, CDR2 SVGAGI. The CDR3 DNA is TGTGCCAGCAGCCCCAGACAGGGAACCAACTATGGCTACACCTTC. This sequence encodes CASSPRQGTNYGYTF.

CDR3 bases: TGTGCCAGCAGTCAGGACAGGGATCAGCCCCAGCATTTT. Translating gives CASSQDRDQPQHF. This chain uses TRBV6-5 with TRBJ1-5; TRBD1 agrees at 8 bases. The CDR3 is 13 amino acids. Germline CDR1 MNHEY, CDR2 SVGAGI. J gave up 5 bases and V 5 bases, and 2 bases lay outside the gene matches.

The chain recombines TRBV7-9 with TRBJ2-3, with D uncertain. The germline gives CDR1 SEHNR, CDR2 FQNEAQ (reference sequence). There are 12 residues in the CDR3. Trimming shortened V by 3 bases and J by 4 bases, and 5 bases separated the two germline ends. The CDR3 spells CASSLGADTQYF. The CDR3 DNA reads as TGTGCCAGCAGCTTGGGCGCAGATACGCAGTATTTT.

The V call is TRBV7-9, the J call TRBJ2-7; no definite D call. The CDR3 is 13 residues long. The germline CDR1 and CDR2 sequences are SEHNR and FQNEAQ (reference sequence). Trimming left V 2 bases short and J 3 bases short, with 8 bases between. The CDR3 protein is CASSLRAYYEQYF. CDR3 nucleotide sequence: TGTGCCAGCAGCTTAAGGGCTTACTACGAGCAGTACTTC.

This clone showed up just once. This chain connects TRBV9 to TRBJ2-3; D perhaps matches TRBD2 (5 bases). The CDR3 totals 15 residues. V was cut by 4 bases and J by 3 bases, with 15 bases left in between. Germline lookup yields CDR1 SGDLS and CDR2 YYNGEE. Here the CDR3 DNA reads TGTGCCAGCAGCCTAGACCGGGGAGTGACAGATACGCAGTATTTT. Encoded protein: CASSLDRGVTDTQYF.

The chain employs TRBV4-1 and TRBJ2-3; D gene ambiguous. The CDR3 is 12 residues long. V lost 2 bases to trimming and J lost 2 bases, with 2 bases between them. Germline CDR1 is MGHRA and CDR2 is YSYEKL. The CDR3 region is CASSQHTDTQYF. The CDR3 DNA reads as TGCGCCAGCAGCCAACACACAGATACGCAGTATTTT.

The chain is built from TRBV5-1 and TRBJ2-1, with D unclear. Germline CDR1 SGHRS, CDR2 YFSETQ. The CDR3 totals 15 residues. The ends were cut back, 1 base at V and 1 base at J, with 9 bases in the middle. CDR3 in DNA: TGCGCCAGCAGCTTGCTTAGTTTGTCCTACAATGAGCAGTTCTTC. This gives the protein CASSLLSLSYNEQFF.

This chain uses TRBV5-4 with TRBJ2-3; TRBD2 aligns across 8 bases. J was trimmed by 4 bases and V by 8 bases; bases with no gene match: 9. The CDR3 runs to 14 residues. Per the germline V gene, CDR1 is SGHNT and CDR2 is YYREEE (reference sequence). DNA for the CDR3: TGTGCCAGTAGCGGACTAGCCCCGCCAGATACGCAGTATTTT. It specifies CASSGLAPPDTQYF.

CDR3 sequence reads: CASSQDVGRGSYEQYF. CDR3 sequence (DNA): TGCGCCAGCAGCCAAGACGTGGGACGAGGTAGCTACGAGCAGTACTTC. This chain uses TRBV4-1 with TRBJ2-7; D is perhaps TRBD1 or TRBD2 (5 bases each). Germline V gives CDR1 MGHRA, CDR2 YSYEKL. This CDR3 has 16 residues. Between the trimmed V and J ends, which lost 0 bases and 3 bases, there was a span of 15 bases.

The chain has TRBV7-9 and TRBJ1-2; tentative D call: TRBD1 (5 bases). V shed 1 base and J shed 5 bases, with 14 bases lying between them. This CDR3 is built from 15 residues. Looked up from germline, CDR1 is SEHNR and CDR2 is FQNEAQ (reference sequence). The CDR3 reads CASSLDADTEYGYTF. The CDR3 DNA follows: TGTGCCAGCAGCTTAGATGCGGACACGGAGTATGGCTACACCTTC.

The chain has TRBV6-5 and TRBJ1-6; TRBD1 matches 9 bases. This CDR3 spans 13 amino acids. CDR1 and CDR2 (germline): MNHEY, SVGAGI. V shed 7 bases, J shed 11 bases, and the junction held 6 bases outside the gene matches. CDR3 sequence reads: CASNTGGETPLHF. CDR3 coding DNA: TGTGCCAGCAATACAGGGGGCGAAACACCCCTCCACTTT.

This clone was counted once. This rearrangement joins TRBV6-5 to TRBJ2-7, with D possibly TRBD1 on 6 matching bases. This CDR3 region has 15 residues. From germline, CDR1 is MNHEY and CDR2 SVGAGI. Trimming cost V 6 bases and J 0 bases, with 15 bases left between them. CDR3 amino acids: CASRRPGQSSYEQYF. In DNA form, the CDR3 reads TGTGCCAGCAGGAGACCGGGACAAAGCTCCTACGAGCAGTACTTC.

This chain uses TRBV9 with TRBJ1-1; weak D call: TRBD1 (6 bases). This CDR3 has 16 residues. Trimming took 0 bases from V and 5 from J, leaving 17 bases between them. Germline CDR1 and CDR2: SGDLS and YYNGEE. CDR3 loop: CASSVATGIGGTEAFF. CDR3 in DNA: TGTGCCAGCAGCGTAGCTACAGGGATTGGGGGGACTGAAGCTTTCTTT.